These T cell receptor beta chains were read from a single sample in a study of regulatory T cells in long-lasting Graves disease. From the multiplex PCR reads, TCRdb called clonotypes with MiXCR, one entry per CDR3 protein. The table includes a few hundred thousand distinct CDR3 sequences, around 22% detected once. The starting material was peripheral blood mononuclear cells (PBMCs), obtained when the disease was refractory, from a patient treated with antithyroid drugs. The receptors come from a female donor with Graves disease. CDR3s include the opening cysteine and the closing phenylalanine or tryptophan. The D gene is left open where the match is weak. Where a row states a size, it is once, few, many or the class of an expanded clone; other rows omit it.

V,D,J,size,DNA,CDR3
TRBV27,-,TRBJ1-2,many,TGTGCCAGTACAACAGGAGATACGGGTGAGGGCTACACCTTC,CASTTGDTGEGYTF
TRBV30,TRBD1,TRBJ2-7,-,TGTGCCTGGACCCGACAGGGATCCCCCTACGAGCAGTACTTC,CAWTRQGSPYEQYF
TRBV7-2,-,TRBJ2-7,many,TGTGCCAGCAGTTTCAATACCTACGAGCAGTACTTC,CASSFNTYEQYF
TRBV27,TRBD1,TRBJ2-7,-,TGTGCCAGCAGTGGGTCAGGGGGCGGCGAGCAGTACTTC,CASSGSGGGEQYF
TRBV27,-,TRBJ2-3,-,TGTGCCAGCAGTTCCCGACTGTCGTCGGCCACAGATACGCAGTATTTT,CASSSRLSSATDTQYF
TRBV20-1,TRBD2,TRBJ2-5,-,TGCAGTGCTAGAGTAATAGCTAGCGGGCTGTCGAAGACCCAGTACTTC,CSARVIASGLSKTQYF
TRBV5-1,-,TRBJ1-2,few,TGCGCCAGCAGCTTGGAACAGGATCAATATGGCTACACCTTC,CASSLEQDQYGYTF
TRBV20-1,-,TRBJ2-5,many,TGCAGCGCTATGGGCGAGACGGAGGAGACCCAGTACTTC,CSAMGETEETQYF
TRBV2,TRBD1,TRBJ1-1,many,TGTGCCAGCAGTGAGGGCTGGGACAGGGGAATTAACACTGAAGCTTTCTTT,CASSEGWDRGINTEAFF
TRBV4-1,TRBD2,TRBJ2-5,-,TGCGCCAGCAGCCAGGCCCCCGGGACTAGAGAGACCCAGTACTTC,CASSQAPGTRETQYF
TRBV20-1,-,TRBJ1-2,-,TGCAGTGCTAGAGTACCCCGGGTGGCTGGCTACACCTTC,CSARVPRVAGYTF